Detailed here is one TCR beta chain. This clonotype was observed at least ten times. The antigen it binds to is not known. It has no much larger one-base neighbor in the sample; base qualities were not kept. The sample comes from a study of Graves' ophthalmopathy and Graves' hyperthyroidism (dated by TCRdb to 2016 to 2019). Turning to the overall study: A patient counted as having stable hyperthyroidism if there was no progression to ophthalmopathy within 18 months of follow-up. Once sampling was done, hyperthyroidism patients were given methimazole at a starting dose of 30 mg daily, while ophthalmopathy patients were given high-dose intravenous methylprednisolone. In total, around 130 blood samples were TCR-sequenced: approximately 40 ophthalmopathy, approximately 75 hyperthyroidism and some 17 hyperthyroidism-to-ophthalmopathy patients. An independent validation cohort was composed of roughly 19 hyperthyroidism patients and some 16 patients who later progressed from hyperthyroidism to ophthalmopathy. T-cell repertoires of thyroid tissue and blood were compared in 5 or 6 hyperthyroidism patients. To explore V-J signatures distinguishing ophthalmopathy from hyperthyroidism, a discovery set of 100 patients (roughly 45 ophthalmopathy, over 55 stable hyperthyroidism) was enrolled. The study used TCR beta repertoire signatures to distinguish Graves' ophthalmopathy from Graves' hyperthyroidism and to predict progression to ophthalmopathy.

Hyperthyroidism patients were newly diagnosed, with disease duration under 2 months, and aged 18 to 65 years. Patients with other autoimmune diseases, uncontrolled infections, pregnancy or lactation were excluded. Diagnosis relied on clinical symptoms, serum thyroxine, TRAb, thyroid ultrasound and orbital computed tomography. Trizol reagent was used to extract the total RNA, and its quality was then checked on an Agilent 2100 Bioanalyzer. The research as a whole found: In validation, the model predicted ophthalmopathy progression with about 71% sensitivity and 72.22% specificity; some twelve predicted patients were CT-confirmed with GO in a median of about 6.2 months. Among expanded thyroid clonotypes with frequency above 0.001, most also showed up in blood, which suggests that blood repertoires may reflect the thyroid immune response. The 13-signature model separated ophthalmopathy from stable hyperthyroidism with about 86% sensitivity and 81% to 82% specificity in cross-validation, and 80%/75% in the test set. No statistical method was used to set the sample size in advance, and the investigators knew which group each participant was assigned to.

The trim is 1 base for V and 9 bases for J, with a gap of 16 bases between the germline ends. The germline V gene yields SGHVS for CDR1 and FQNEAQ for CDR2. The CDR3 numbers 16 residues from cysteine through phenylalanine. Only the CDR3 DNA stays, 48 bases, in frame from base 1. For repertoire sequencing, TCR beta CDR3 regions were amplified from RNA transcripts. A first-round RT-PCR used HTBI primers with the Qiagen OneStep RT-PCR kit, followed by a second-round multiplex PCR, size selection and purification. Libraries were sequenced paired-end with 100 bp reads on an Illumina HiSeq2000. Regarding the original processing steps: SOAPnuke was used to process the reads, removing any read that contained adapters or uncalled bases, had a mean Phred below 15, or lacked an exact match to the constant primer or identifier. COPE v1.2.5 was used to merge high-quality paired reads. Each unique nucleotide sequence was treated as a clonotype, and MiTCR v1.1 was used to align the clonotypes to the IMGT TRB V, D and J references. Analysis was restricted to V-J combinations with a frequency above 0.0001, which covered roughly 99% of repertoires. For each V-J combination, a TCR clonal expansion and chaos score was defined as the ratio of F50 clonal expansion to chaos observed in the TCRdist matrix. Welch's t-statistics and random forest were used to reduce the features to about twelve V-J combinations, which were then used as input to a naive Bayes classifier. The similarity between thyroid and blood repertoires was quantified using the Morisita-Horn index. Using fastp at Q25 and MiXCR, TCRdb reprocessed the public reads and kept productive beta chains. One record per CDR3 amino acid sequence lists the most common genes and DNA. The V and J calls and clone size are TCRdb's, not the authors'. In this sample the table shows 1 million to 1.3 million distinct CDR3 sequences, about 38% of which occur a single time. The ten largest account for 11% of the sample.

The sample was peripheral blood or thyroid tissue (not recorded which). The sequence is built from TRBV7-8 and TRBJ1-6; the D gene is not confidently resolved. The sequence came from an adult man with Graves' hyperthyroidism. In nucleotide form, the sequence is TGTGCCAGCAGCTTAGTAGCCCCCGAATTTAGTTCACCCCTCCACTTT. Translated, this is CASSLVAPEFSSPLHF. With the portions outside the CDR3 filled from the reference TRBV7-8 and TRBJ1-6 genes, the complete variable region becomes GAGVSQSPRYKVAKRGQDVALRCDPISGHVSLFWYQQALGQGPEFLTYFQNEAQLDKSGLPSDRFFAERPEGSVSTLKIQRTQQEDSAVYLCASSLVAPEFSSPLHFGNGTRLTVT.